This T cell receptor beta chain was sequenced for a study of cytomegalovirus exposure and HLA in healthy donors. General study findings and limits: It was 164 TCR beta chains that were listed as cytomegalovirus-associated. A subsequent analysis found that TCR clusters from the first cohort also tended to co-occur in the 90 to 150 validation repertoires, with around 94% of cluster scores above 0.

V was trimmed by 5 bases and J by 1 base, leaving 12 bases between them. The CDR3 loop spans 14 amino acids. Germline loops: CDR1 SGHVS, CDR2 FQNEAQ. Notes on this clone: The antigen is undetermined.

Measured with immunoSEQ multiplex PCR; TCRdb has only the in-frame clones, and not every one. The profile shows approximately 270,000 clones, roughly 87% of them singletons. This TCR came from a man between 18 and 35 years old in good health and CMV-seropositive. V gene TRBV7-8 combines with J gene TRBJ2-7, with a possible D match to TRBD2 (6 bases). The specimen sequenced was PBMCs. DNA for the CDR3: TGTGCCAGCAGCCCCCGGGACTTTTCCTACGAGCAGTACTTC. Encoded protein: CASSPRDFSYEQYF.